This T cell receptor beta chain is drawn from a study of OX40 agonist ivuxolimab in advanced cancers. About the study: Males comprised 70% to 90% of the group, whose mean age was approximately 60 years (range roughly 23 to 90). One patient with hepatocellular carcinoma and two with cutaneous melanoma, three in all, had partial responses.

Germline assignment: CDR1 SNHLY and CDR2 FYNNEI. The CDR3 has 13 amino acids. V was clipped by 6 bases and J by 4 bases, with 12 bases between them. Only in-frame clones appear in the TCRdb table, and some are missing; sequencing was by immunoSEQ multiplex PCR. This table has tens of thousands of clones, about 82% appearing once. The sequence was collected from an adult with an advanced solid tumor such as melanoma, head and neck, liver or kidney cancer. This specimen consisted of CD4+ or CD8+ T cells sorted from blood, obtained in a trial of the OX40 agonist ivuxolimab. This rearrangement joins TRBV2 to TRBJ1-2; D not resolved. CDR3 region: CASSVGMGYGYTF. The CDR3 DNA sequence: TGTGCCAGCAGCGTCGGGATGGGCTATGGCTACACCTTC. The full variable domain, in which reference TRBV2 and TRBJ1-2 provide the parts outside the CDR3, is EPEVTQTPSHQVTQMGQEVILRCVPISNHLYFYWYRQILGQKVEFLVSFYNNEISEKSEIFDDQFSVERPDGSNFTLKIRSTKLEDSAMYFCASSVGMGYGYTFGSGTRLTVV.